Listed below are T cell receptor beta chains from one sample, sequenced in a study of cytomegalovirus exposure and HLA in healthy donors. Clones were read by immunoSEQ multiplex PCR, and TCRdb kept only the in-frame ones, dropping some. This sample has about 150,000 clones; nearly 90% occur once, and the top ten carry 0.45% to 0.55%. Specimen: PBMCs. These receptors were collected from a woman in her 40s in good health and CMV-seronegative. Both conserved end residues are part of each CDR3. D genes are given only for firm matches.

j_call,v_call,d_call,cdr3_nt,cdr3_aa
TRBJ2-7,TRBV6-6,NA,TGTGCCAGCAGTTACGGGCCCGAGCAGTACTTC,CASSYGPEQYF
TRBJ1-1,TRBV5-5,NA,TGTGCCAGCAGCGAAGGGGACATCAACACTGAAGCTTTCTTT,CASSEGDINTEAFF
TRBJ2-7,TRBV19,NA,TGTGCCAGTAGTATCGACCCGTACAGGGCTGGCTACGAGCAGTACTTC,CASSIDPYRAGYEQYF
TRBJ2-3,TRBV29-1,NA,TGCAGCGTGGGAGTTAGCGGAGGGCCAGATACGCAGTATTTT,CSVGVSGGPDTQYF
TRBJ2-7,TRBV28,TRBD1,TGTGCCAGCGGGACAGGGGGCCACAACGAGCAGTACTTC,CASGTGGHNEQYF
TRBJ2-7,TRBV20-1,TRBD1,TGCAGTGTCAGGGGGTCCTACGAGCAGTACTTC,CSVRGSYEQYF
TRBJ2-1,TRBV9,TRBD2,TGTGCCAGCAGCGTAGGGCTAGCGGGAGGTTTGCGTTGGGAGCAGTTCTTC,CASSVGLAGGLRWEQFF
TRBJ2-7,TRBV5-4,TRBD2,TGTGCCAGCAGCTTGGGCGCTAGCGGGACCTCCTACGAGCAGTACTTC,CASSLGASGTSYEQYF
TRBJ2-5,TRBV5-1,TRBD2,TGCGCCAGCAGCATCTCCGGGACTAGCGGGATACAGACCCAGTACTTC,CASSISGTSGIQTQYF
TRBJ2-1,TRBV5-1,NA,TGCGCCAGCAGCTTGGTTCTTTTCGGGGCGGGAAACAATGAGCAGTTCTTC,CASSLVLFGAGNNEQFF
TRBJ2-2,TRBV19,TRBD1,TGTGCCAGTAGGACAGGGGTCGCCGGGGAGCTGTTTTTT,CASRTGVAGELFF
TRBJ2-3,TRBV21-1,NA,TGTGCCAGCAGCAGGGGACTAGCGGACACAGATACGCAGTATTTT,CASSRGLADTDTQYF
TRBJ2-5,TRBV5-1,NA,TGCGCCACCTCCCCCGGAGGGCAGCCAGAGACCCAGTACTTC,CATSPGGQPETQYF
TRBJ2-5,TRBV7-9,NA,TGTGCCAGCAGCTTAGGGGCGGGAGAGACCCAGTACTTC,CASSLGAGETQYF
TRBJ1-1,TRBV5-1,NA,TGTGCCAGCACCTGGGGGGGAGGTGGCACTGAAGCTTTCTTT,CASTWGGGGTEAFF
TRBJ1-2,TRBV11-2,NA,TGTGCCAGCAGCTTAGTTTTGGGCACCGACTATGGCTACACCTTC,CASSLVLGTDYGYTF
TRBJ2-1,TRBV2,NA,TGTGCCAGCAGTGGTGGTAGCTCCTACAATGAGCAGTTCTTC,CASSGGSSYNEQFF
TRBJ2-7,TRBV18,NA,TGTGCCAGCTCACCAGGCTTGATCCACGAGCAGTACTTC,CASSPGLIHEQYF
TRBJ1-5,TRBV25-1,NA,TGTGCCAGCAGTGGACTCACAAATCAGCCCCAGCATTTT,CASSGLTNQPQHF
TRBJ2-7,TRBV5-5,TRBD2,TGTGCCAGCAGCCCCTTGAGGACTAGCGGACAATACGAGCAGTACTTC,CASSPLRTSGQYEQYF
TRBJ1-4,TRBV25-1,NA,TGTGCCAGCAGACAGGAAGGTTATGAAAAACTGTTTTTT,CASRQEGYEKLFF
TRBJ2-7,TRBV11-2,TRBD2,TGTGCCAGCAGCCATGGGACTAGCGGGCACTACGAGCAGTACTTC,CASSHGTSGHYEQYF
TRBJ2-5,TRBV7-8,TRBD1,TGTGCCAGCAGCTGGACCGGACAGGGAGAGACCCAGTACTTC,CASSWTGQGETQYF
TRBJ2-1,TRBV7-6,NA,TGTGCCAGCAGCTCCACCACAGGGAATGAGCAGTTCTTC,CASSSTTGNEQFF
TRBJ2-3,TRBV18,NA,TGTGCCAGCTCACCAACAGGGACGCCAGATACGCAGTATTTT,CASSPTGTPDTQYF
TRBJ2-7,TRBV11-2,NA,TGTGCCAGCAGCCTCCAGGCCTCCTACGAGCAGTACTTC,CASSLQASYEQYF
TRBJ1-3,TRBV5-1,NA,TGCGCCAGCAGCTTGGTGATGGGGAGCTCTGGAAACACCATATATTTT,CASSLVMGSSGNTIYF
TRBJ2-1,TRBV7-9,NA,TGTTCCAGCAGCTTTTTAGAAGATTACAATGAGCAGTTCTTC,CSSSFLEDYNEQFF
TRBJ2-7,TRBV7-2,TRBD2,TGTGCCAGCAGCCCCGGACTAGCATCCTACGAGCAGTACTTC,CASSPGLASYEQYF
TRBJ1-2,TRBV10-3,TRBD1,TGTGCCATCAGTGGGGCCAGGGACAGGTTAACACATGGCTACACCTTC,CAISGARDRLTHGYTF
TRBJ2-3,TRBV5-4,NA,TGTGCCAGCAGCTTGCGTGGCACAGATACGCAGTATTTT,CASSLRGTDTQYF
TRBJ1-2,TRBV7-2,TRBD1,TGTGCCAGCAGCTTGGCCGGACAGGATGGCTACACCTTC,CASSLAGQDGYTF
TRBJ2-1,TRBV20-1,NA,TGCAGTGCTAGTTTAGAGCATGAGCAGTTCTTC,CSASLEHEQFF
TRBJ2-7,TRBV5-4,NA,TGTGCCAGCAGCCCCGGACACGCCGAGCAGTACTTC,CASSPGHAEQYF
TRBJ2-1,TRBV4-3,TRBD2,TGCGCCAGCAGCCAAGAGTCCGGCGGGAGGGCAAATGAGCAGTTCTTC,CASSQESGGRANEQFF
TRBJ2-2,TRBV11-2,TRBD2,TGTGCCAGCAGCCGACTAGCACCAGGCACCGGGGAGCTGTTTTTT,CASSRLAPGTGELFF
TRBJ2-2,TRBV10-3,TRBD1,TGTGCCATCAGTGACTGGGACAGGGTGTACACCGGGGAGCTGTTTTTT,CAISDWDRVYTGELFF